The 18 T cell receptor beta chains reported below all come from one sample, sequenced in a study of blood T cell repertoires in COVID-19 (dated by TCRdb to 2018 to 2020). To prepare the library, the immunoSEQ multiplex PCR assay was applied. Not all clones reach the TCRdb copy of this immuneACCESS table, which keeps in-frame sequences only. Checked studies attribute under half of the gap to unresolved V genes and leave the rest unexplained. The sample includes about 250,000 clones, with about 79% observed a single time. The ten largest clones take up 7.5% to 10% of the sample. The sequenced material came from peripheral blood. The receptors here all came from an elderly man with acute or convalescent COVID-19.

This clone came up a few times. The chain is built from TRBV11-2 and TRBJ1-2, with D maybe TRBD1 (5 bases). V shed 7 bases and J shed 8 bases, with 17 bases lying between them. Germline V gives CDR1 SGHAT, CDR2 FQNNGV. CDR3 length: 13 amino acids. The CDR3, as DNA: TGTGCCAGCATCCTACTCAGGGCAGGCGGCTACACCTTC. It codes for CASILLRAGGYTF.

J is TRBJ2-7 and V is TRBV24-1, with TRBD1 identical over 9 bases. Trimming at V came to 3 bases and at J to 5 bases, leaving 7 bases not matched to a gene. The CDR3 extends over 15 amino acids. CDR1 and CDR2 from the germline V gene are KGHDR and SFDVKD. The DNA of the CDR3 is TGTGCCACCAGTGATACCGGGACAGGGTTAAACGAGCAGTACTTC. Protein: CATSDTGTGLNEQYF.

The chain couples TRBV30 to TRBJ1-2; D remains unclear. The CDR3 consists of 14 residues. Germline V lookup: CDR1 GTSNPN, CDR2 SVGIG (reference sequence). V lost 4 bases and J lost 7, with 19 bases in between. The CDR3 nucleotides read TGTGCCTGGACCATTTCGTCCGGCCGGGGTGGCTACACCTTC. This encodes CAWTISSGRGGYTF.

The chain joins TRBV27 to TRBJ1-4; 8 nucleotides line up with TRBD1. Germline loops: CDR1 MNHEY, CDR2 SMNVEV (reference sequence). This CDR3 is 14 amino acids long. V was clipped by 11 bases and J by 7 bases; unmatched bases: 12. The DNA of the CDR3 is TGTGCCCTCACCCGCCGGGACAGGTCTGAAAAACTGTTTTTT. This codes for CALTRRDRSEKLFF.

The gene calls are TRBV5-1 and TRBJ2-3; TRBD1 agrees at 9 bases. V lost 4 bases, J lost 2 bases, and 5 bases stayed unmatched. Germline CDR1 is SGHRS and CDR2 is YFSETQ. The length of the CDR3 is 15 residues. The CDR3 DNA is TGCGCCAGCAGCCCTGGACAGGGGTACACAGATACGCAGTATTTT. It yields the protein CASSPGQGYTDTQYF.

The chain is built from TRBV19 and TRBJ1-5; D remains unclear. CDR1 is LNHDA and CDR2 is SQIVND in the germline V gene (reference sequence). The CDR3 runs 15 residues. V lost 6 bases and J 0 bases, leaving 12 bases between the germline ends. This CDR3 reads CASRREGNSNQPQHF. In DNA, the CDR3 is TGTGCCAGTAGGCGGGAAGGGAATAGCAATCAGCCCCAGCATTTT.

The J gene is TRBJ2-3, the V gene TRBV3-1 (or the pseudogene TRBV3-2); 9 bases match TRBD1. The CDR3 runs 17 residues. CDR1 and CDR2 from the germline V gene are LGHDT and YNNKEL (reference sequence). The V and J ends lost 1 base and 10 bases, in that order; junction bases with no gene match: 15. CDR3 sequence (DNA): TGTGCCAGCAGCCAAGTAGGGGGTGGACAGGGGAAGAGGGCGCAGTATTTT. It codes for CASSQVGGGQGKRAQYF.

As DNA, the CDR3 is TGTGCCAGCAGTCAATCCGGGACATCTTACGAGCAGTACTTC. Protein product: CASSQSGTSYEQYF. The rearrangement links TRBV2 to TRBJ2-7, with D possibly being TRBD1 (6 bases). Trimming removed 5 bases from V and 4 bases from J, with 15 bases in between. The CDR3 has 14 amino acids. From germline, CDR1 is SNHLY and CDR2 FYNNEI.

In this sample, this clone turned up once. The CDR3 protein is CASGRGRRGYGYTF. In DNA, the CDR3 is TGTGCCAGCGGGAGGGGAAGGCGGGGCTATGGCTACACCTTC. V gene TRBV11-3 combines with J gene TRBJ1-2, with D possibly TRBD1 on 5 matching bases. From germline, CDR1 is SGHNT and CDR2 YENEEA. Trimming removed 8 bases at V and 4 bases at J, with 17 bases between. The CDR3 length is 14 residues. Filled out from reference TRBV11-3 and TRBJ1-2, the complete variable domain reads EAGVVQSPRYKIIEKKQPVAFWCNPISGHNTLYWYLQNLGQGPELLIRYENEEAVDDSQLPKDRFSAERLKGVDSTLKIQPAELGDSAVYLCASGRGRRGYGYTFGSGTRLTVV.

This clone was observed once. The rearrangement uses TRBV24-1 and TRBJ1-2, with D tentatively TRBD1 (6 bases). V lost 5 bases and J 7 bases, leaving 16 bases between the germline ends. This CDR3 spans 14 amino acids. Germline V gene lookup returns CDR1 KGHDR and CDR2 SFDVKD. CDR3 DNA sequence: TGTGCCACCAGTGGCACAGGGCGTCATCGTGGCTACACCTTC. This sequence encodes CATSGTGRHRGYTF.

The chain links TRBV7-3 to TRBJ2-5; 8 bases match TRBD1. This CDR3 is built from 15 residues. CDR1 is SGHTA and CDR2 is FQGTGA in the germline V gene. Losses at the gene ends were 2 bases for V and 6 bases for J; bases not matched to a gene: 8. CDR3 sequence: CASSLGPGGGKTQYF. The CDR3, as DNA: TGTGCCAGCAGCTTAGGTCCAGGGGGCGGAAAGACCCAGTACTTC.

This rearrangement joins TRBV5-6 to TRBJ2-5; possibly TRBD2 for D (5 bases). The CDR3 is made up of 11 amino acids. V lost 2 bases and J 7 bases, leaving 6 bases between the germline ends. Germline-derived CDR1 and CDR2 are SGHDT and YYEEEE. The CDR3 protein is CASSFRGTQYF. CDR3 coding DNA: TGTGCCAGCAGCTTCCGGGGGACCCAGTACTTC.

This clone was observed a handful of times. The genes are TRBV13 and TRBJ2-3; D gene ambiguous. CDR1 and CDR2 (germline): PRHDT, FYEKMQ (reference sequence). The CDR3 loop spans 14 amino acids. Between the trimmed V and J ends, which lost 3 bases and 3 bases, there was a span of 10 bases. The CDR3 coding sequence is TGTGCCAGCAGCTTCCTCGGGTATACAGATACGCAGTATTTT. It codes for CASSFLGYTDTQYF.

The CDR3 spells CASSVLSGAIFF. The CDR3 region has the DNA TGTGCCAGCAGCGTACTAAGCGGGGCCATATTCTTC. V gene TRBV9 combines with J gene TRBJ2-1; TRBD2 matches at 7 bases. The CDR3 extends over 12 amino acids. The V gene's germline CDR1 is SGDLS and CDR2 YYNGEE. Unmatched junction bases numbered 8, after V lost 1 base and J lost 16 bases.

This clone has just a few counts. V usage is TRBV5-1 and J usage is TRBJ2-3; D not resolved. The CDR3 runs 13 residues. Trimming cost V 6 bases and J 6 bases, with 14 bases left between them. Per the germline V gene, CDR1 is SGHRS and CDR2 is YFSETQ. DNA for the CDR3: TGCGCCAGCAACCGTCGCGGAGAGGATACGCAGTATTTT. Its translation: CASNRRGEDTQYF.

The chain links TRBV5-1 to TRBJ1-1; TRBD1 aligns across 7 bases. This CDR3 has 17 residues. V was clipped by 0 bases and J by 3 bases; unmatched bases: 11. Germline V gene lookup returns CDR1 SGHRS and CDR2 YFSETQ. CDR3 sequence (DNA): TGCGCCAGCAGCTTGGGTTTAAGGGGGCTACGTTACACTGAAGCTTTCTTT. Translating gives CASSLGLRGLRYTEAFF.

The rearrangement uses TRBV19 and TRBJ2-7; 7 bases agree with TRBD2. The CDR3 loop spans 15 amino acids. The germline CDR1 and CDR2 sequences are LNHDA and SQIVND (reference sequence). The V gene end was trimmed by 6 bases and the J gene end by 0 bases; junction bases not matched to a gene: 8. CDR3 bases: TGTGCCAGTAGCTCCGTGGCGGGAGACTCCTACGAGCAGTACTTC. It specifies CASSSVAGDSYEQYF.

The chain is built from TRBV5-4 and TRBJ1-3; D is ambiguous. This CDR3 is built from 15 residues. V was pared by 0 bases and J by 9 bases, with 16 bases between. Germline V lookup: CDR1 SGHNT, CDR2 YYREEE (reference sequence). The CDR3, as DNA: TGTGCCAGCAGCTTGGGTTCTGGGCCTCGGGGCACCATATATTTT. Protein: CASSLGSGPRGTIYF. The full variable domain, with the rest looked up from reference TRBV5-4 and TRBJ1-3, is ETGVTQSPTHLIKTRGQQVTLRCSSQSGHNTVSWYQQALGQGPQFIFQYYREEENGRGNFPPRFSGLQFPNYSSELNVNALELDDSALYLCASSLGSGPRGTIYFGEGSWLTVV.